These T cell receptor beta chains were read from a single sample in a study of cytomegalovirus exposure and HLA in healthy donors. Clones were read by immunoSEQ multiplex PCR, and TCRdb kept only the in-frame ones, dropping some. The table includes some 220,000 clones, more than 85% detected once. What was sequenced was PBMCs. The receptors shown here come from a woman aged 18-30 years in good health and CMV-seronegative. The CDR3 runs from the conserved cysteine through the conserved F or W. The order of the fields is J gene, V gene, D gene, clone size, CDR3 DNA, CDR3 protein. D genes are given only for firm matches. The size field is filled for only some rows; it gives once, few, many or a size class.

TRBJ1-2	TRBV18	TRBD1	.	TGTGCCAGCTCCTTGGGACAGGGGTATGGCTACACCTTC	CASSLGQGYGYTF
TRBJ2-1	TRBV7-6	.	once	TGTGCCAGCAGCGCCCGCCGGACAGACAATGAGCAGTTCTTC	CASSARRTDNEQFF
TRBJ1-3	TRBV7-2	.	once	TGTGCCAGCAGCTCGATTAACAGGGGAAACACCATATATTTT	CASSSINRGNTIYF
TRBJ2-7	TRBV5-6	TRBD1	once	TGTGCCAGCAGCGACCTGGGACAGCCGTACGAGCAGTACTTC	CASSDLGQPYEQYF
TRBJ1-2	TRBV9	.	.	TGTGCCAGCAGCGTAGGGGCAGCCCCGGAGGGCTATGGCTACACCTTC	CASSVGAAPEGYGYTF
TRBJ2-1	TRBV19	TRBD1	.	TGTGCCAGTAGTAACCGGGACAGGGGGGCCCATGAGCAGTTCTTC	CASSNRDRGAHEQFF
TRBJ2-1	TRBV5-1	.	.	TGCGCCAGCAGTCCACGGCGGGGAGCGGATGAGCAGTTCTTC	CASSPRRGADEQFF
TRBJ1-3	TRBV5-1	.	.	TGCGCCAGCAGCGTGATCGGTGGAAACACCATATATTTT	CASSVIGGNTIYF
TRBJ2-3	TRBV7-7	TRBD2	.	TGTGCCAGCAGCTCCGGGACTAGTGCAGATACGCAGTATTTT	CASSSGTSADTQYF
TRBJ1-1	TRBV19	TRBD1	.	TGTGCCAGTAGCCCCCTTTTAGAGCAGGGGGGCACTGAAGCTTTCTTT	CASSPLLEQGGTEAFF
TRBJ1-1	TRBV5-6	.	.	TGTGCCAGCAGCTTAGGCGGTAACACTGAAGCTTTCTTT	CASSLGGNTEAFF